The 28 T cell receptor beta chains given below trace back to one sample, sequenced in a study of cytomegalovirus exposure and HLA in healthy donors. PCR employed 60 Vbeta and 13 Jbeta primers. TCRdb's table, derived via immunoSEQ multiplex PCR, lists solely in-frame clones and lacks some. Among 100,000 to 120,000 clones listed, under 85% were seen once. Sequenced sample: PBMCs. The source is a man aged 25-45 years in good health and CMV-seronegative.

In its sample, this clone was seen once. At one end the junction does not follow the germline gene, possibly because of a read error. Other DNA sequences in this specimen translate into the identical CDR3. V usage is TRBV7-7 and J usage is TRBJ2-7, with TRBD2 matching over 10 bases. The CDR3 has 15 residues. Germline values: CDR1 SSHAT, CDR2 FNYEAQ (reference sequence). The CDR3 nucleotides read TGTGCCAGCAGCCTCGGGACTAGCGCCGGAGACGAACAGTACTTC. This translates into CASSLGTSAGDEQYF. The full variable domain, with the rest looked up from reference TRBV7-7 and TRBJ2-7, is GAGVSQSPRYKVTKRGQDVTLRCDPISSHATLYWYQQALGQGPEFLTYFNYEAQPDKSGLPSDRFSAERPEGSISTLTIQRTEQRDSAMYRCASSLGTSAGDEQYFGPGTRLTVT.

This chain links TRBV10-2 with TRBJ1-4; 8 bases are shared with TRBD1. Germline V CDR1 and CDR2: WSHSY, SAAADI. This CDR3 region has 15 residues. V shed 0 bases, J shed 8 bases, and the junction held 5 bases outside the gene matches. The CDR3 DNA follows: TGCGCCAGCAGTGAGTCGGGACAGGTTGGGGAAAAACTGTTTTTT. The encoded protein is CASSESGQVGEKLFF.

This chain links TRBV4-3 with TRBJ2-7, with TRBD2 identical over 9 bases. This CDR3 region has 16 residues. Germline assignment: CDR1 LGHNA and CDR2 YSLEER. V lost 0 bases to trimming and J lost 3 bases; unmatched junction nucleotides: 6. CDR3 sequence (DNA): TGCGCCAGCAGCCAAGAATTAGCGGGGGCCTTCTACGAGCAGTACTTC. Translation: CASSQELAGAFYEQYF.

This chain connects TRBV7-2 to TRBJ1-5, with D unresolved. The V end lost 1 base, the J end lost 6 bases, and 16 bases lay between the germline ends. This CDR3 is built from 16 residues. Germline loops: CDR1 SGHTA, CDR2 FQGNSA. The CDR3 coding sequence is TGTGCCAGCAGCTTAGAATCGGCAGCACGGGGTCAGCCCCAGCATTTT. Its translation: CASSLESAARGQPQHF. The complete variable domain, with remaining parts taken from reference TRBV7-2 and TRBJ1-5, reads GAGVSQSPSNKVTEKGKDVELRCDPISGHTALYWYRQSLGQGLEFLIYFQGNSAPDKSGLPSDRFSAERTGGSVSTLTIQRTQQEDSAVYLCASSLESAARGQPQHFGDGTRLSIL.

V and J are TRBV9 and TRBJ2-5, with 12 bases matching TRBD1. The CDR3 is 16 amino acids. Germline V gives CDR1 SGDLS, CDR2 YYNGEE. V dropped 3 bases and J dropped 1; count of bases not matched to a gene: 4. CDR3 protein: CASSAGTGGVQETQYF. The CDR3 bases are TGTGCCAGCAGCGCCGGGACAGGGGGCGTCCAAGAGACCCAGTACTTC.

This CDR3 is CASSYSRSNQPQHF. CDR3 bases: TGTGCCAGCAGTTACTCGCGAAGCAATCAGCCCCAGCATTTT. The V call is TRBV6-5, the J call TRBJ1-5; D ambiguous. CDR1 is MNHEY, CDR2 SVGAGI, per germline. The CDR3 extends over 14 amino acids. Trimming took off 0 bases at V and 1 base at J, with 4 bases between the two ends.

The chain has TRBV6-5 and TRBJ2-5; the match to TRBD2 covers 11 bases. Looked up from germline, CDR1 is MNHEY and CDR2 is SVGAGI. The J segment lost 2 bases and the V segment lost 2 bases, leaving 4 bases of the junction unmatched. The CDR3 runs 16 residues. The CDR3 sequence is CASSYMGTSGQETQYF. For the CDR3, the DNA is TGTGCCAGCAGTTACATGGGGACTAGCGGACAAGAGACCCAGTACTTC.

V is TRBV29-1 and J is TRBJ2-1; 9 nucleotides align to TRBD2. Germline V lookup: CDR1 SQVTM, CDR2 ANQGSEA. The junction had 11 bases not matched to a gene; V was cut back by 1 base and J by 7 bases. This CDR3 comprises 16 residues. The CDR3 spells CSVEGLAGGPMNEQFF. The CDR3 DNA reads TGCAGCGTTGAAGGTCTCGCGGGAGGGCCGATGAATGAGCAGTTCTTC.

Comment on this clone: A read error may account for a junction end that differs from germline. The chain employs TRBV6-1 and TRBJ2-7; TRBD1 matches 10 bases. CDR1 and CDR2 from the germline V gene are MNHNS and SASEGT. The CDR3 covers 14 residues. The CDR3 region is CAGSEGTGAYEQYF. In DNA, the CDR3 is TGTGCCGGCAGTGAAGGGACAGGGGCCTACGAGCAGTACTTC.

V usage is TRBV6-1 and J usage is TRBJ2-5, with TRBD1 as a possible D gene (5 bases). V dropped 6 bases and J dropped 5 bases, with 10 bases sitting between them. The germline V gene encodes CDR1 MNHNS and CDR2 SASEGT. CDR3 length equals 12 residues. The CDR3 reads CASRDSGETQYF. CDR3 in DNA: TGTGCCAGCAGAGACAGTGGGGAGACCCAGTACTTC.

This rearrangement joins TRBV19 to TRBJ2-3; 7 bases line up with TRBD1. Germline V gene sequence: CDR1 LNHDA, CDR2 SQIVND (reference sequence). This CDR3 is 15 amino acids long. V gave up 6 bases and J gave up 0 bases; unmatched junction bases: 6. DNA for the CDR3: TGTGCCAGTAGCGACCTACAGGGGAGCACAGATACGCAGTATTTT. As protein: CASSDLQGSTDTQYF. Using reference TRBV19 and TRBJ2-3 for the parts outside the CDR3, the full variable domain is DGGITQSPKYLFRKEGQNVTLSCEQNLNHDAMYWYRQDPGQGLRLIYYSQIVNDFQKGDIAEGYSVSREKKESFPLTVTSAQKNPTAFYLCASSDLQGSTDTQYFGPGTRLTVL.

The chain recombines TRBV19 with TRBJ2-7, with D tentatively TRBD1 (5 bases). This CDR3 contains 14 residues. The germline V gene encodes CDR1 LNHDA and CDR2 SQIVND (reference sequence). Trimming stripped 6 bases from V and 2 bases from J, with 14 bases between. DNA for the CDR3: TGTGCCAGTAGCCTGTCGCAGGGCACCTACGAGCAGTACTTC. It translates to CASSLSQGTYEQYF.

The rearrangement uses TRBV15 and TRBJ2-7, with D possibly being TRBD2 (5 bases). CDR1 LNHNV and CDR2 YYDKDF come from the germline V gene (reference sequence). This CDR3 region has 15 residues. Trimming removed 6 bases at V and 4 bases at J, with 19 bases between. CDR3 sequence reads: CATRRVPDPRYEQYF. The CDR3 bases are TGTGCCACCAGGAGGGTACCCGACCCCCGGTACGAGCAGTACTTC.

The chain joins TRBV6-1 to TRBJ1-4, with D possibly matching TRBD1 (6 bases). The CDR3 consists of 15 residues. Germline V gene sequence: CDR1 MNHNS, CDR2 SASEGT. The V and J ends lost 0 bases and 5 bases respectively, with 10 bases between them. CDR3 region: CASSEAGAGNEKLFF. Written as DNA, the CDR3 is TGTGCCAGCAGTGAAGCGGGGGCAGGAAATGAAAAACTGTTTTTT.

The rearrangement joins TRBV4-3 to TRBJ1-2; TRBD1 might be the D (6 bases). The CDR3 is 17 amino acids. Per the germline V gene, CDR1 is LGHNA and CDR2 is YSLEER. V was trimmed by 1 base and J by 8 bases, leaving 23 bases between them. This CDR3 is CASSQVVAPVPRGGYTF. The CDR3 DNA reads TGCGCCAGCAGCCAAGTAGTGGCCCCAGTCCCGAGGGGGGGCTACACCTTC.

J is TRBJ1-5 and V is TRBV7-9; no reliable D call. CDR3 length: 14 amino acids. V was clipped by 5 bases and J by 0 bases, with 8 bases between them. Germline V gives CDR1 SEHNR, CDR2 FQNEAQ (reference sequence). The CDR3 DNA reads TGTGCCAGCAGCACAGCGGGTAGCAATCAGCCCCAGCATTTT. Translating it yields CASSTAGSNQPQHF.

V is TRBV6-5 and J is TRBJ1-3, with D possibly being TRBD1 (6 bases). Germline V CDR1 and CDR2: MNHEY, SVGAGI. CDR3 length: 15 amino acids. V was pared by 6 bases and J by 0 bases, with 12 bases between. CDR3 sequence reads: CASSRQASSGNTIYF. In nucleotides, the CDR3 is TGTGCCAGCAGCCGACAGGCCAGCTCTGGAAACACCATATATTTT.

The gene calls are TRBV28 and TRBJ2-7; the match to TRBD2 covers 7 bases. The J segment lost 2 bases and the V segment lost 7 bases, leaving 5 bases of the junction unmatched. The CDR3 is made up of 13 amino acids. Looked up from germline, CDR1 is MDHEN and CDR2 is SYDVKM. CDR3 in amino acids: CASTAGNPYEQYF. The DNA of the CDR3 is TGTGCCAGCACAGCGGGAAATCCCTACGAGCAGTACTTC.

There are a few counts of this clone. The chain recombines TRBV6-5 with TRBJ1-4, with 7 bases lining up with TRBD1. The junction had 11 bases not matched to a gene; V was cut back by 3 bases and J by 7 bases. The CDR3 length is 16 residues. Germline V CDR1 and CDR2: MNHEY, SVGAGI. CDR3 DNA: TGTGCCAGCAGTTATTTCGGGACAGATAAGCGTGAAAAACTGTTTTTT. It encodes CASSYFGTDKREKLFF.

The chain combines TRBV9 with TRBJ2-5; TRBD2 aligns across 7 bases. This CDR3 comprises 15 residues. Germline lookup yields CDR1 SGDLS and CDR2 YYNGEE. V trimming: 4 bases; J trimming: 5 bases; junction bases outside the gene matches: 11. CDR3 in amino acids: CASSPSSGVGETQYF. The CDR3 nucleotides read TGTGCCAGCAGCCCATCTAGCGGAGTAGGGGAGACCCAGTACTTC.

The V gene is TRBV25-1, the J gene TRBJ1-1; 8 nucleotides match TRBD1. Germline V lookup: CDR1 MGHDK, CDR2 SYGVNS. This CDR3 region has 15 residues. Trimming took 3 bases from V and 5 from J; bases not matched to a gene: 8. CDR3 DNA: TGTGCCAGCAGTGACCTAGGACAGGGAAGTACTGAAGCTTTCTTT. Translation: CASSDLGQGSTEAFF.

The CDR3 protein is CATSMQGPYGYTF. In nucleotides, the CDR3 is TGTGCCACCAGCATGCAGGGGCCCTATGGCTACACCTTC. This rearrangement joins TRBV15 to TRBJ1-2; possibly TRBD1 for D (6 bases). Germline assignment: CDR1 LNHNV and CDR2 YYDKDF (reference sequence). This CDR3 spans 13 amino acids. V was pared by 4 bases and J by 4 bases, with 10 bases between.

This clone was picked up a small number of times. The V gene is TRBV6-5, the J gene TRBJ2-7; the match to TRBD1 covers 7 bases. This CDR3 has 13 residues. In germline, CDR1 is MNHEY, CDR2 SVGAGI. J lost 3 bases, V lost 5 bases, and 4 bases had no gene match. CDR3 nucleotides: TGTGCCAGCAGTCAGACAGGGTTCTACGAGCAGTACTTC. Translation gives CASSQTGFYEQYF.

The CDR3: CASSRQTGFNYGYTF. In nucleotides, the CDR3 is TGTGCCAGCAGCCGCCAGACAGGTTTCAACTATGGCTACACCTTC. V gene TRBV5-8 combines with J gene TRBJ1-2, with D maybe TRBD1 (6 bases). Germline loops: CDR1 SGHTS, CDR2 YDEGEE. V lost 4 bases to trimming and J lost 2 bases, with 15 bases between them. This CDR3 comprises 15 residues. Drawing the rest from reference TRBV5-8 and TRBJ1-2, the complete variable domain is EAGVTQSPTHLIKTRGQQATLRCSPISGHTSVYWYQQALGLGLQFLLWYDEGEERNRGNFPPRFSGRQFPNYSSELNVNALELEDSALYLCASSRQTGFNYGYTFGSGTRLTVV.

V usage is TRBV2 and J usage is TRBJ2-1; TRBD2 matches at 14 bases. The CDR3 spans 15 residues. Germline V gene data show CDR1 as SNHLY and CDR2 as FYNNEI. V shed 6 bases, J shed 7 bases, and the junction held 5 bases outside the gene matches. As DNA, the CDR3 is TGTGCCAGCAGGAGGGGGACTAGCGGGAGTAATGAGCAGTTCTTC. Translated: CASRRGTSGSNEQFF.

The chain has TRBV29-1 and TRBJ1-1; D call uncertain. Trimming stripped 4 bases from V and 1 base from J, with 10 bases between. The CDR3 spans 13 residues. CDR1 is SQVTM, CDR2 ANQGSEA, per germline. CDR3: CSVARRENTEAFF. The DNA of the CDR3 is TGCAGCGTTGCGAGGAGGGAGAACACTGAAGCTTTCTTT.

CDR3 sequence reads: CASSVGGGGGGEQFF. The CDR3, as DNA: TGTGCCAGCAGCGTAGGTGGCGGGGGAGGGGGTGAGCAGTTCTTC. The genes are TRBV9 and TRBJ2-1, with a possible D match to TRBD2 (7 bases). Per germline, CDR1 SGDLS and CDR2 YYNGEE. Trimming took off 0 bases at V and 9 bases at J, with 16 bases between the two ends. This CDR3 has 15 amino acids.

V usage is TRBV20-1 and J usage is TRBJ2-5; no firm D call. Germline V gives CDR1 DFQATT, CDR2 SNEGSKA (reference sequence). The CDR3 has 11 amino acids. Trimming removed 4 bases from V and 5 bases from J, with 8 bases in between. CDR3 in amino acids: CSAKAWETQYF. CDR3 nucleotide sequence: TGCAGTGCTAAAGCTTGGGAGACCCAGTACTTC.